What follows are 14 T cell receptor beta chains derived from one specimen sequenced in a study of radiotherapy plus CTLA-4 blockade in lung cancer. Profiling relied on immunoSEQ multiplex PCR, and the TCRdb table lists in-frame clones only, not all of them. The sample includes tens of thousands of clones, roughly 85% of them seen just once. The sample consisted of peripheral blood, taken from a patient treated with radiotherapy plus ipilimumab. The receptors stem from a human donor with non-small cell lung cancer who had stable disease on radiotherapy plus ipilimumab.

The rearrangement uses TRBV18 and TRBJ1-1, with TRBD1 identical over 8 bases. The germline V gene has CDR1 KGHSH and CDR2 LQKENI. The J segment lost 5 bases and the V segment lost 3 bases, leaving 8 bases of the junction unmatched. This CDR3 is 15 amino acids long. The CDR3 here is CASSPTQGAGTEAFF. CDR3 DNA: TGTGCCAGCTCACCTACCCAGGGGGCGGGAACTGAAGCTTTCTTT.

The rearrangement joins TRBV6-6 to TRBJ1-6; the D is unclear. Deletions cut 7 bases from V and 8 bases from J, with 18 bases between. The CDR3 covers 15 residues. CDR1 is MNHNY and CDR2 is SVGAGI in the germline V gene (reference sequence). The CDR3 loop reads CASIPDRTGDSPLHF. CDR3 coding DNA: TGTGCCAGCATCCCGGATAGGACCGGGGATTCACCCCTCCACTTT.

In its sample, this clone was seen a few times. This chain joins TRBV6-5 and TRBJ1-2; D is possibly TRBD1 (6 bases). The CDR3 is 13 residues long. Trimming pared 6 bases from V and 2 bases from J, leaving 10 bases between. In germline, CDR1 is MNHEY, CDR2 SVGAGI. The CDR3 nucleotides read TGTGCCAGCAGCCCGCAGGGGAACTATGGCTACACCTTC. Amino acid sequence: CASSPQGNYGYTF.

The V gene is TRBV6-6, the J gene TRBJ1-1; D is undetermined. Germline V gives CDR1 MNHNY, CDR2 SVGAGI (reference sequence). Trimming stripped 4 bases from V and 0 bases from J, with 6 bases between. The CDR3 consists of 13 residues. The CDR3 reads CASSSGVNTEAFF. CDR3 coding DNA: TGTGCCAGCAGTTCAGGAGTGAACACTGAAGCTTTCTTT.

CDR3 loop: CASSSLSEQYF. CDR3 nucleotides: TGTGCCAGCAGCTCCCTGAGTGAGCAGTACTTC. The chain carries TRBV28 and TRBJ2-7, with no clear D. Trimming pared 6 bases from V and 7 bases from J, leaving 10 bases between. Germline V gene data show CDR1 as MDHEN and CDR2 as SYDVKM. This CDR3 comprises 11 residues.

This chain connects TRBV11-3 to TRBJ2-1; 9 bases agree with TRBD1. The CDR3 runs 14 residues. In germline, CDR1 is SGHNT, CDR2 YENEEA. V shed 5 bases, J shed 3 bases, and the junction held 2 bases outside the gene matches. The CDR3 protein is CASSGTGIYNEQFF. The DNA of the CDR3 is TGTGCCAGCAGCGGGACAGGGATCTACAATGAGCAGTTCTTC.

This clone has a single count. This chain uses TRBV7-8 with TRBJ2-7, with 7 positions matching TRBD1. From germline, CDR1 is SGHVS and CDR2 FQNEAQ. V lost 3 bases and J lost 4; bases outside the gene matches: 3. This CDR3 has 13 amino acids. The CDR3 nucleotides read TGTGCCAGCAGCTTGGGACAGCTTTACGAGCAGTACTTC. This encodes CASSLGQLYEQYF.

J is TRBJ1-1 and V is TRBV11-2, with 7 bases aligning to TRBD1. Trimming removed 5 bases from V and 3 bases from J; junction bases left unmatched: 9. The germline V gene has CDR1 SGHAT and CDR2 FQNNGV. The length of the CDR3 is 15 residues. CDR3 sequence (DNA): TGTGCCAGCAGCCTCTGGGGACAGAGTTACACTGAAGCTTTCTTT. It yields the protein CASSLWGQSYTEAFF.

J is TRBJ1-6 and V is TRBV30, with D maybe TRBD1 (6 bases). Trimming pared 4 bases from V and 7 bases from J, leaving 14 bases between. This CDR3 is built from 14 residues. In germline, CDR1 is GTSNPN, CDR2 SVGIG (reference sequence). The CDR3 protein is CAWTMDSANSPLHF. CDR3 coding DNA: TGTGCCTGGACGATGGACAGCGCCAATTCACCCCTCCACTTT. Using reference TRBV30 and TRBJ1-6 for the parts outside the CDR3, the full variable domain is SQTIHQWPATLVQPVGSPLSLECTVEGTSNPNLYWYRQAAGRGLQLLFYSVGIGQISSEVPQNLSASRPQDRQFILSSKKLLLSDSGFYLCAWTMDSANSPLHFGNGTRLTVT.

The chain has TRBV5-4 and TRBJ2-7; D perhaps matches TRBD1 (5 bases). The germline V gene encodes CDR1 SGHNT and CDR2 YYREEE (reference sequence). The ends were cut back, 1 base at V and 0 bases at J, with 8 bases in the middle. This CDR3 contains 14 residues. CDR3 bases: TGTGCCAGCAGCTTGCAGGGAAGCTCCTACGAGCAGTACTTC. Its protein product is CASSLQGSSYEQYF.

This CDR3 reads CASSVELAGAANTGELFF. The CDR3 bases are TGTGCCAGCAGCGTAGAACTAGCGGGGGCCGCGAACACCGGGGAGCTGTTTTTT. The chain couples TRBV9 to TRBJ2-2; TRBD2 agrees at 11 bases. Germline values: CDR1 SGDLS, CDR2 YYNGEE. CDR3 size: 18 residues. With V trimmed by 0 bases and J by 0 bases, 4 bases remained unmatched.

Only one count was recorded for this clone. This rearrangement joins TRBV11-1 to TRBJ1-6; tentative D call: TRBD1 (5 bases). The CDR3 runs 15 residues. Germline lookup yields CDR1 SGHAT and CDR2 FQDESV (reference sequence). Trimming left V 5 bases short and J 12 bases short, with 20 bases between. The CDR3 sequence is CASSHTGGVSGPLHF. The CDR3 nucleotides read TGTGCCAGCAGCCATACCGGAGGGGTTAGCGGACCCCTCCACTTT.

The rearrangement links TRBV7-9 to TRBJ2-7; weak D call: TRBD1 (5 bases). V lost 1 base and J 1 base, leaving 8 bases between the germline ends. The CDR3 has 14 amino acids. Per germline, CDR1 SEHNR and CDR2 FQNEAQ (reference sequence). The CDR3 sequence is CASSLGQLSYEQYF. CDR3 nucleotide sequence: TGTGCCAGCAGCTTAGGACAGCTTTCCTACGAGCAGTACTTC.

The chain joins TRBV2 to TRBJ1-5; 8 bases are shared with TRBD1. Germline V gene lookup returns CDR1 SNHLY and CDR2 FYNNEI. This CDR3 region has 14 residues. J gave up 6 bases and V 7 bases, and 8 bases lay outside the gene matches. The CDR3 region has the DNA TGTGCCAGCAATCAGGGGGCAGGATCTCAGCCCCAGCATTTT. It translates to CASNQGAGSQPQHF.